One sample yielded the 9 T cell receptor beta chains listed below, sequenced in a study of blood T cell repertoires in COVID-19. Sequencing was performed with immunoSEQ multiplex PCR; in TCRdb, only in-frame clones are kept and a portion is missing. The top ten hold 16% of the sample, which has around 140,000 clones, roughly 80% seen once. Sequencing was carried out using peripheral blood. Receptors originate from a man aged 50 or older with acute or convalescent COVID-19.

This sequence joins TRBV11-3 and TRBJ2-1, with 12 bases that match TRBD1. The CDR3 consists of 15 residues. Unmatched junction bases numbered 6, after V lost 4 bases and J lost 8 bases. Germline CDR1 and CDR2: SGHNT and YENEEA. The CDR3 reads CASSSPGQGADEQFF. The CDR3, as DNA: TGTGCCAGCAGCTCACCGGGACAGGGGGCTGATGAGCAGTTCTTC.

The chain recombines TRBV2 with TRBJ2-1, with 8 bases fitting TRBD2. V lost 8 bases, J lost 15 bases, and 18 bases stayed unmatched. CDR3 length equals 14 residues. Germline V gene data show CDR1 as SNHLY and CDR2 as FYNNEI. The CDR3 DNA is TGTGCCAGCTCTCAGTCGGGGGGGCGCCTCCCCCGGTTCTTC. Protein: CASSQSGGRLPRFF.

V is TRBV3-1 (or the pseudogene TRBV3-2) and J is TRBJ2-1, with 9 bases identical to TRBD1. The CDR3 consists of 18 residues. Germline V gene data show CDR1 as LGHDT and CDR2 as YNNKEL (reference sequence). With 0 bases clipped from V and 8 bases from J, the junction kept 14 bases outside the gene matches. CDR3 region: CASSQDWGGTGIDYEQFF. The CDR3 DNA is TGTGCCAGCAGCCAAGATTGGGGGGGGACAGGGATTGACTATGAGCAGTTCTTC.

This chain uses TRBV30 with TRBJ2-5; tentatively, D is TRBD1 (5 bases). V was pared by 3 bases and J by 7 bases, with 15 bases between. The CDR3 spans 13 residues. The germline V gene has CDR1 GTSNPN and CDR2 SVGIG (reference sequence). The CDR3 loop is CAWRMQGSGTQYF. The DNA for the CDR3 is TGTGCCTGGAGAATGCAGGGCTCGGGGACCCAGTACTTC.

The rearrangement joins TRBV28 to TRBJ1-1; unclear D gene. Per germline, CDR1 MDHEN and CDR2 SYDVKM. This CDR3 has 12 residues. V was shortened by 11 bases and J by 6 bases, with 16 bases between the two germline ends. CDR3 loop: CAAGWVNAEAFF. CDR3 nucleotides: TGTGCCGCCGGGTGGGTTAACGCTGAAGCTTTCTTT.

This chain links TRBV5-6 with TRBJ2-1, with 10 bases fitting TRBD2. Looked up from germline, CDR1 is SGHDT and CDR2 is YYEEEE. The CDR3 loop spans 17 amino acids. The V and J ends lost 2 bases and 5 bases, in that order; junction bases with no gene match: 10. The CDR3 DNA sequence: TGTGCCAGCAGCTTAATAATTAGCGGGGGGACAGACAATGAGCAGTTCTTC. It codes for CASSLIISGGTDNEQFF. The entire variable domain, with the rest obtained from reference TRBV5-6 and TRBJ2-1, is as follows: DAGVTQSPTHLIKTRGQQVTLRCSPKSGHDTVSWYQQALGQGPQFIFQYYEEEERQRGNFPDRFSGHQFPNYSSELNVNALLLGDSALYLCASSLIISGGTDNEQFFGPGTRLTVL.

The chain recombines TRBV27 with TRBJ2-3; D may be TRBD1 (6 bases). The CDR3 consists of 19 residues. V lost 3 bases and J 1 base, leaving 23 bases between the germline ends. Germline loops: CDR1 MNHEY, CDR2 SMNVEV (reference sequence). The CDR3 DNA reads as TGTGCCAGCAGTTTCTTCGCCCATCACAGGGCTGACCGCACAGATACGCAGTATTTT. As protein: CASSFFAHHRADRTDTQYF.

V is TRBV28 and J is TRBJ2-4; 7 bases map to TRBD1. Germline lookup yields CDR1 MDHEN and CDR2 SYDVKM. The J segment lost 3 bases and the V segment lost 6 bases, leaving 11 bases of the junction unmatched. The CDR3 has 16 residues. The CDR3 protein is CASSTPSSGGKNIQYF. The CDR3, as DNA: TGTGCCAGCAGCACCCCCTCCTCAGGGGGCAAAAACATTCAGTACTTC.

This clone was counted a few times. The chain carries TRBV30 and TRBJ1-1; D is unclear. The CDR3 runs 15 residues. V lost 0 bases and J lost 5, with 16 bases in between. Germline CDR1 GTSNPN, CDR2 SVGIG (reference sequence). CDR3 nucleotide sequence: TGTGCCTGGAGTGTAAAGGGTAGGGAGGGAACTGAAGCTTTCTTT. Its protein is CAWSVKGREGTEAFF.